This is a list of T cell receptor beta chains from one sample in a study of Graves' ophthalmopathy and Graves' hyperthyroidism. MiXCR, run by TCRdb on the multiplex PCR reads, gives a single entry per CDR3 protein. The sample lists 350,000 to 450,000 distinct CDR3 sequences, under 25% occurring once. Sample: peripheral blood. Receptors originate from a woman aged 18-29 years with stable Graves' hyperthyroidism. Both conserved end residues are part of each CDR3. D genes are given only for firm matches.

V	J	D	CDR3
TRBV6-1	TRBJ2-4	TRBD2	CASSERVWRAGAKNIKYF
TRBV2	TRBJ1-1	NA	CASPYTEAFF
TRBV27	TRBJ1-1	NA	CASSLTSGVTEAFF
TRBV20-1	TRBJ2-7	NA	CSAARGTVDSYEQYF
TRBV6-1	TRBJ1-3	NA	CASCHQGPGNTIYF
TRBV6-2/TRBV6-3	TRBJ2-5	NA	CASSAQSYQETQYF
TRBV18	TRBJ2-7	NA	CASSLGTNNNYEQYF
TRBV5-1	TRBJ1-1	NA	CASSLVAGDTEAFF
TRBV20-1	TRBJ2-7	NA	CSADSRGNEQYF
TRBV30	TRBJ1-2	NA	CAWSVRTSYGYTF
TRBV6-5	TRBJ1-1	NA	CASSYRGMNTEAFF
TRBV30	TRBJ2-7	NA	CAWSDGTQEQYF
TRBV20-1	TRBJ2-2	NA	CSAADPILGGELFF
TRBV4-1	TRBJ1-2	NA	CASSGTAGGSYGYTF
TRBV6-1	TRBJ2-7	TRBD1	CASRPGQGAQEQYF
TRBV20-1	TRBJ1-2	NA	CSARPDSYGYTF
TRBV20-1	TRBJ2-4	NA	CSARDQFGGYLAKNIKYF
TRBV30	TRBJ1-3	TRBD1	CAWTQGAGNTIYF
TRBV6-5	TRBJ2-2	NA	CASSYGGNTGELFF
TRBV20-1	TRBJ1-2	TRBD1	CSAAPLDRDNYGYTF
TRBV6-1	TRBJ2-7	TRBD1	CASRDRGNYEQYF
TRBV6-1	TRBJ1-2	NA	CASSEGTVGYTF
TRBV5-6	TRBJ2-3	NA	CASSLGRGAHTQYF
TRBV13	TRBJ1-2	TRBD1	CASSPLGGQGNGYTF
TRBV27	TRBJ2-7	NA	CASMERLSTTYEQYF
TRBV27	TRBJ2-5	TRBD1	CASSTGTGSLETQYF
TRBV6-1	TRBJ1-2	TRBD1	CASSERGPNYGYTF
TRBV19	TRBJ1-1	NA	CASSNPGGGLNTEAFF
TRBV10-3	TRBJ2-7	TRBD1	CAISSPGTGGEEQYF
TRBV10-3	TRBJ2-7	TRBD1	CAISGDRHGEFTYEQYF
TRBV28	TRBJ1-2	TRBD1	CAISSGTAYGYTF
TRBV20-1	TRBJ2-5	TRBD2	CSGIRTGGKETQYF
TRBV5-1	TRBJ2-7	TRBD1	CASSLVQGAREQYF
TRBV6-5	TRBJ1-1	NA	CASSYKSGPSGTEAFF
TRBV11-2	TRBJ2-2	TRBD2	CASSLGLAGLTGELFF
TRBV27	TRBJ2-7	NA	CASSIYPDSYEQYF
TRBV4-1	TRBJ1-5	NA	CASSRAGVQPQHF
TRBV28	TRBJ2-7	NA	CASSISDLSYERYF
TRBV6-1	TRBJ1-6	TRBD1	CASSELPQGNYNSPLHF
TRBV27	TRBJ2-7	NA	CASGQDKPYEQYF